This TCR beta chain is drawn from a study of human T cells and chemical hapten exposure. Germline V CDR1 and CDR2: SQVTM, ANQGSEA. V was clipped by 4 bases and J by 6 bases, with 11 bases between them. The CDR3 extends over 12 amino acids. This clonotype was picked up many times. Time point in this sample: patch test 3, about 24 weeks after DPC sensitization. Sample treatment: therapeutic diphenylcyclopropenone sensitization with weekly scalp DPC. Those who donated were patients with alopecia, 18 to 70 years of age, and suitable for DPC. TCRdb fed the RACE reads into MiXCR, producing one record per CDR3 protein. The data hold 55,000 to 80,000 distinct CDR3 sequences, with 11% observed a single time.

The sample consisted of whole blood, taken in connection with sensitization to the hapten diphenylcyclopropenone (DPC). This chain links TRBV29-1 with TRBJ2-3; a weak D match, TRBD2 (7 bases). This sequence was found in a woman aged 25 to 45 with alopecia areata. Some clones in this sample may be carry-over from other donors' samples. CDR3 protein: CSVVGGPDTQYF. The CDR3 DNA follows: TGCAGCGTTGTGGGGGGGCCGGATACGCAGTATTTT.